The TCR beta chain under discussion was sequenced for a study of T cell changes during pregnancy in multiple sclerosis. The protocol was immunoSEQ multiplex PCR, while the TCRdb copy is restricted to in-frame clones and leaves out a portion. The top ten hold over 2% of the sample, which has fewer than 85,000 clones, 92% seen once. The CDR3 is 15 amino acids. Germline CDR1 SGHRS, CDR2 YFSETQ. Deletions cut 0 bases from V and 7 bases from J, with 13 bases between. This clone was picked up one time. This clonotype was sampled from a female donor with multiple sclerosis, enrolled in a pregnancy study. This specimen consisted of peripheral blood, obtained before pregnancy. The chain combines TRBV5-1 with TRBJ1-4; D is undetermined. In DNA, the CDR3 is TGCGCCAGCAGCTTGGCGGCCCCCGGGAGTGAAAAACTGTTTTTT. This encodes CASSLAAPGSEKLFF.